A single T cell receptor (beta chain) is shown here with its context. Its antigen is still unknown. Per the germline V gene, CDR1 is KGHSH and CDR2 is LQKENI. The CDR3 is 16 residues long. The germline V and J ends were trimmed by 5 bases and 4 bases, with 20 bases remaining between them. Donors likely had unrecorded immune exposures despite being nominally healthy when sampled. Both 60 Vbeta primers and 13 Jbeta primers went into the PCR. Repertoires were generated with immunoSEQ multiplex PCR, while TCRdb's copy carries only in-frame clones and drops some. The table shows roughly 100,000 clones, with 70% to 80% occurring only once. The data stem from a study of cytomegalovirus exposure and HLA in healthy donors. Study-wide points: Researchers catalogued 164 TCR beta chains as cytomegalovirus-associated. Using the classifier, cytomegalovirus status was reportedly diagnosed with high specificity and sensitivity. HLA alleles were associated with roughly 15,000 TCR beta sequences in a later analysis at 0.05 false discovery rate.

The sequence was obtained from a man between 18 and 29 years old in good health and CMV-seropositive. The specimen was PBMCs. This chain uses TRBV18 with TRBJ1-1, with D possibly TRBD1 on 6 matching bases. DNA for the CDR3: TGTGCCAGCTCAAACGAGGCGGGGGGCGCGGGCACTGAAGCTTTCTTT. Translating it yields CASSNEAGGAGTEAFF.